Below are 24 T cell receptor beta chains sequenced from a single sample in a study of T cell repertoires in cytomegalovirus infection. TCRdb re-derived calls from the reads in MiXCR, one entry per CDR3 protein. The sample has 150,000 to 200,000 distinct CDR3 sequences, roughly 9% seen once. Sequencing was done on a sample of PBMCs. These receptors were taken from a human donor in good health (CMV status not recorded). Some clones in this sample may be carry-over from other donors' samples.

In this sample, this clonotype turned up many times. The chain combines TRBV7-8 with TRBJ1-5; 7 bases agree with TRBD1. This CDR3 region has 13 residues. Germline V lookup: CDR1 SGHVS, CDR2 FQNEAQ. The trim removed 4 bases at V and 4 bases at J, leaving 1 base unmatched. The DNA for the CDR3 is TGTGCCAGCAGCTGGGACAGAAATCAGCCCCAGCATTTT. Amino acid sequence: CASSWDRNQPQHF.

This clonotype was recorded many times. The CDR3 spells CASSGDGSNYGYTF. The CDR3 DNA reads as TGTGCCAGCAGTGGGGATGGATCTAACTATGGCTACACCTTC. The chain uses TRBV12-3 or TRBV12-4 and TRBJ1-2; D remains unclear. The CDR3 is 14 residues long. The ends were cut back, 5 bases at V and 0 bases at J, with 10 bases in the middle.

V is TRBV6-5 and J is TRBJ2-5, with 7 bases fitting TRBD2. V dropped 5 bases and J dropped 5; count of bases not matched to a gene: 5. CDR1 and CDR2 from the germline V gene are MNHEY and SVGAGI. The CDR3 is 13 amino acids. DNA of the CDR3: TGTGCCAGCAGTAACAGCGGGGTGGAGACCCAGTACTTC. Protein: CASSNSGVETQYF.

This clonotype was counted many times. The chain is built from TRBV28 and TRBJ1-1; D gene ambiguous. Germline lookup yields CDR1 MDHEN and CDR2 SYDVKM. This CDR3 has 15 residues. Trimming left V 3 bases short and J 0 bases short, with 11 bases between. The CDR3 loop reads CASSFGRGVNTEAFF. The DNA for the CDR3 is TGTGCCAGCAGTTTTGGGCGGGGAGTGAACACTGAAGCTTTCTTT.

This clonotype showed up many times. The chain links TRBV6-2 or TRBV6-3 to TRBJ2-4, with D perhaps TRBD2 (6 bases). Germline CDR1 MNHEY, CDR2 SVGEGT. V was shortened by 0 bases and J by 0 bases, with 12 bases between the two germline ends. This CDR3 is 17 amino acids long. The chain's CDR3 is CASSYSIGSLAKNIQYF. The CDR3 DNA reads TGTGCCAGCAGTTACTCGATCGGGAGTCTAGCCAAAAACATTCAGTACTTC.

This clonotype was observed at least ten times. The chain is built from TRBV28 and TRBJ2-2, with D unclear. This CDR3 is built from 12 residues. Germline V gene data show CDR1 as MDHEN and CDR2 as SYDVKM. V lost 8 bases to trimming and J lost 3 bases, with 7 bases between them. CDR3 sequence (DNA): TGTGCCAGCCTCGGGTACACCGGGGAGCTGTTTTTT. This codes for CASLGYTGELFF.

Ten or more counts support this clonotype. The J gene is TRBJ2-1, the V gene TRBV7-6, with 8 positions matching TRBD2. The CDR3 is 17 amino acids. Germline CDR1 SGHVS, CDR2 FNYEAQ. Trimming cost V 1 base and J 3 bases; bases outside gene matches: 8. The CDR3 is CASSLDPLAGFYNEQFF. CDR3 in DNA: TGTGCCAGCAGCTTAGACCCCCTAGCGGGTTTCTACAATGAGCAGTTCTTC.

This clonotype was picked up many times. The CDR3: CASSLGQGWPTEAFF. For the CDR3, the DNA is TGTGCCAGCAGCTTAGGGCAGGGGTGGCCCACTGAAGCTTTCTTT. The chain is built from TRBV7-2 and TRBJ1-1, with D possibly matching TRBD1 (6 bases). This CDR3 has 15 amino acids. Trimming removed 1 base at V and 4 bases at J, with 13 bases between. Per germline, CDR1 SGHTA and CDR2 FQGNSA.

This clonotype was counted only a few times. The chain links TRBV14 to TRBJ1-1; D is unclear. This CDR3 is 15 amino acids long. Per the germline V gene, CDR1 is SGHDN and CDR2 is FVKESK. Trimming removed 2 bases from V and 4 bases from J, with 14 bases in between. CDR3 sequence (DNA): TGTGCCAGCAGCCAAAAAGGTTGGGGTTCCACTGAAGCTTTCTTT. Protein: CASSQKGWGSTEAFF.

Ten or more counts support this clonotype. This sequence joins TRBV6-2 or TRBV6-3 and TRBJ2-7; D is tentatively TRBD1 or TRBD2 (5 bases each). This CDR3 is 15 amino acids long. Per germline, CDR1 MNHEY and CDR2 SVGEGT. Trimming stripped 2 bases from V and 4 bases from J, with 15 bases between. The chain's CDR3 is CASSYDEGIAYEQYF. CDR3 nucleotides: TGTGCCAGCAGTTACGACGAGGGGATAGCTTACGAGCAGTACTTC.

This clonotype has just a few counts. The CDR3, as DNA: TGCAGTGCTAGTCCCGAAGGACAGCCCTACGAGCAGTACTTC. Its protein product is CSASPEGQPYEQYF. V is TRBV20-1 and J is TRBJ2-7; perhaps TRBD1 as D (6 bases). The germline V gene has CDR1 DFQATT and CDR2 SNEGSKA (reference sequence). V was clipped by 3 bases and J by 2 bases, with 14 bases between them. The CDR3 contains 14 residues.

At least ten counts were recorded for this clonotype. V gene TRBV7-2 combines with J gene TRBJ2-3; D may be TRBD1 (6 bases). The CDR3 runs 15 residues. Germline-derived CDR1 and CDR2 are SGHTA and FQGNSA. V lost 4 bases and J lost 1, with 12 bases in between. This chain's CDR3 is CASSSQNRGTDTQYF. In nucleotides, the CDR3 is TGTGCCAGCAGCTCACAAAACAGGGGCACAGATACGCAGTATTTT. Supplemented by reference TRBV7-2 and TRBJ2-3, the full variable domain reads GAGVSQSPSNKVTEKGKDVELRCDPISGHTALYWYRQSLGQGLEFLIYFQGNSAPDKSGLPSDRFSAERTGGSVSTLTIQRTQQEDSAVYLCASSSQNRGTDTQYFGPGTRLTVL.

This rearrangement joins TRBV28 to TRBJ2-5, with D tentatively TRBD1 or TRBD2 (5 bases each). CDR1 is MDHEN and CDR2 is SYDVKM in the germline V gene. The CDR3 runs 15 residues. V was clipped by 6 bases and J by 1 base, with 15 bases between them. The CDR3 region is CASRGVGRPQETQYF. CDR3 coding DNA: TGTGCCAGCAGGGGGGTGGGAAGACCCCAAGAGACCCAGTACTTC.

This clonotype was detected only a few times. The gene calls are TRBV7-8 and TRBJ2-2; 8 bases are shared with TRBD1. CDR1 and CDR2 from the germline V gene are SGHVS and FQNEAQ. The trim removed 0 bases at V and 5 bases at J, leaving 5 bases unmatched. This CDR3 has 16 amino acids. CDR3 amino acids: CASSLAGTGGTGELFF. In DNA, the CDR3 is TGTGCCAGCAGCTTAGCTGGGACAGGAGGGACCGGGGAGCTGTTTTTT.

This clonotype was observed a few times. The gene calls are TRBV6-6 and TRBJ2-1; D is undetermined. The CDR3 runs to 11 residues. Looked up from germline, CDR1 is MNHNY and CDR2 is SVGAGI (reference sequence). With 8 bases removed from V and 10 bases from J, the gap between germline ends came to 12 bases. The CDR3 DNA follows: TGTGCCAGCGCGTTCGGAGCAGAGCAGTTCTTC. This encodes CASAFGAEQFF.

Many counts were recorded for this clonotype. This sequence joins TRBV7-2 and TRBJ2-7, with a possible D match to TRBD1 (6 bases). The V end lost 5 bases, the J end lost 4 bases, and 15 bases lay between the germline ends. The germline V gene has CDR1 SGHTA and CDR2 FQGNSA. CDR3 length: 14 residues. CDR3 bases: TGTGCCAGCAGCCAGGGGAGACAGAATTACGAGCAGTACTTC. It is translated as CASSQGRQNYEQYF.

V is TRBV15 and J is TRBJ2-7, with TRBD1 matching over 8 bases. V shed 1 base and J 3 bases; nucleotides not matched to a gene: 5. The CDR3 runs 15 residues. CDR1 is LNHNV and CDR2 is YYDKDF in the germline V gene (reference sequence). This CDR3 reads CATSRAGTGNYEQYF. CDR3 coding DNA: TGTGCCACCAGCAGAGCCGGGACAGGAAACTACGAGCAGTACTTC.

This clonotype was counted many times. The CDR3 DNA sequence: TGCGCCAGCAGCCAAAGTTCGGCAGGGTTATCTGGGGCCAACGTCCTGACTTTC. Translation gives CASSQSSAGLSGANVLTF. V gene TRBV4-3 combines with J gene TRBJ2-6, with D perhaps TRBD1 (5 bases). The germline V and J ends were trimmed by 2 bases and 1 base, with 15 bases remaining between them. The CDR3 has 18 amino acids. Germline CDR1 is LGHNA and CDR2 is YSLEER.

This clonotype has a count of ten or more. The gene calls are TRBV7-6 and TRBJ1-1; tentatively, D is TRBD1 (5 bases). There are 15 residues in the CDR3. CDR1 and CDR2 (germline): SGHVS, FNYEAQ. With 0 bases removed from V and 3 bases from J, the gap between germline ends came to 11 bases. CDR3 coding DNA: TGTGCCAGCAGCTTAGCGGGGGGTACGGACACTGAAGCTTTCTTT. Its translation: CASSLAGGTDTEAFF.

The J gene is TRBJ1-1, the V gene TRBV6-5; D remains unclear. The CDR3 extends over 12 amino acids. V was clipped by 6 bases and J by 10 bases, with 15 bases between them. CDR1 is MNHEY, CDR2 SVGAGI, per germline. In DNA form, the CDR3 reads TGTGCCAGCAGCTACCGGGGAGGAGGAGCTTTCTTT. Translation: CASSYRGGGAFF.

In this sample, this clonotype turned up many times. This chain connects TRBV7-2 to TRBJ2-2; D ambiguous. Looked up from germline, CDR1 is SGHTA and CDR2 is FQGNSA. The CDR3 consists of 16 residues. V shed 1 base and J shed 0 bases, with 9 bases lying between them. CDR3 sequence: CASSLVATANTGELFF. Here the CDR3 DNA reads TGTGCCAGCAGCTTAGTGGCCACCGCGAACACCGGGGAGCTGTTTTTT.

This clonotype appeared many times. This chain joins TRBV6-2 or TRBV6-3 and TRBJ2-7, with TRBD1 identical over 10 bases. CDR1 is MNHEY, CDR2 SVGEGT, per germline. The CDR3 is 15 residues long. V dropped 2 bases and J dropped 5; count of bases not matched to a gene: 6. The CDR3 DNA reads TGTGCCAGCAGTTACGCCGGGACAGGGGTGCACGAGCAGTACTTC. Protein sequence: CASSYAGTGVHEQYF.

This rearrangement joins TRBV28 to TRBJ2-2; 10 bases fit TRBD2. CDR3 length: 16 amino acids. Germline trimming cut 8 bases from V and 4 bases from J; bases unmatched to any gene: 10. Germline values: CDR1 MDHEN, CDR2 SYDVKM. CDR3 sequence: CASSRAGGLGTGELFF. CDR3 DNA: TGTGCCAGCTCCAGAGCGGGAGGGCTAGGCACCGGGGAGCTGTTTTTT.

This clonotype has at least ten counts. The CDR3 loop reads CASSLTRTEQYF. CDR3 DNA: TGTGCCAGCAGCCTCACTAGGACCGAGCAGTACTTC. This chain connects TRBV7-2 to TRBJ2-7, with D tentatively TRBD2 (5 bases). Germline CDR1 reads SGHTA; CDR2 reads FQGNSA. The V gene lost 5 bases and the J gene lost 6 bases, with 11 bases spanning the gap. The length of the CDR3 is 12 residues.